This T cell receptor beta chain was observed in a study of T cell responses to AZD1222 COVID-19 vaccine. Overall study findings and caveats: Spike-wide coverage was observed for vaccine-associated CD4 TCRs, with dominant responses at 160-218 and 743-854.

Clones were read by immunoSEQ multiplex PCR, and TCRdb kept only the in-frame ones, dropping some. The table has 130,000 to 150,000 clones, 85% to 95% seen once. CDR1 MNHNS and CDR2 SASEGT come from the germline V gene. The CDR3 has 19 amino acids. The junction had 16 bases not matched to a gene; V was cut back by 3 bases and J by 3 bases. With respect to this clone: Its matching antigen is unknown.

The material sequenced was peripheral blood, taken on day 0 of AZD1222 vaccination. V and J are TRBV6-1 and TRBJ2-3; 9 bases map to TRBD2. This clonotype was obtained from an adult in good health. CDR3 amino acids: CASSDPRGAGGPVTDTQYF. DNA for the CDR3: TGTGCCAGCAGTGACCCCCGTGGGGCGGGAGGGCCTGTGACAGATACGCAGTATTTT.